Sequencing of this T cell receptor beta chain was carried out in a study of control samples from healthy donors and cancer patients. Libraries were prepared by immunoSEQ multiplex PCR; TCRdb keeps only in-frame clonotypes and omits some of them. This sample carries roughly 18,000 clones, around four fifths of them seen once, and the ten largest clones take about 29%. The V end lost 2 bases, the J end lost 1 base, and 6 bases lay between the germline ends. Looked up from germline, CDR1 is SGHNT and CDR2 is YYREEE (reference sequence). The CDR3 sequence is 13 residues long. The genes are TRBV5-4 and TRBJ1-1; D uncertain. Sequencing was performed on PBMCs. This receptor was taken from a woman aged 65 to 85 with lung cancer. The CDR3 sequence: CASSFSPNTEAFF. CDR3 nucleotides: TGTGCCAGCAGCTTCAGCCCGAACACTGAAGCTTTCTTT.